The rows below give T cell receptor beta chains drawn from one sample of a study of OX40 agonist ivuxolimab in advanced cancers. Generated by immunoSEQ multiplex PCR, the TCRdb table keeps only in-frame clones and is missing some. The sample includes about 73,000 clones, around 90% of them seen just once. The sequences come from CD4+ or CD8+ T cells sorted from blood, collected in a trial of the OX40 agonist ivuxolimab. Every receptor here comes from an adult with an advanced solid tumor such as melanoma, head and neck, liver or kidney cancer. Each CDR3 is given with its conserved first and last residue. Each record gives: D gene, V gene, clone size, J gene, CDR3 protein, CDR3 DNA. A D gene is named only where the DNA matches it firmly. Some rows have no size entry. The others give once, few or many, or a class for an expanded clone.

>.|TRBV14|.|TRBJ1-5
CASSQGVNQPQHF
TGTGCCAGCAGCCAAGGGGTAAATCAGCCCCAGCATTTT
>TRBD1|TRBV11-2|.|TRBJ1-2
CASSTQPGTGDGYTF
TGTGCCAGCAGCACACAACCTGGGACAGGGGATGGCTACACCTTC
>.|TRBV15|.|TRBJ2-3
CATSRDAPGPQYF
TGTGCCACCAGCAGAGATGCCCCAGGCCCTCAGTATTTT
>.|TRBV7-7|.|TRBJ2-1
CASSQLVRGNEQFF
TGTGCTAGCTCTCAATTGGTGCGGGGCAATGAGCAGTTCTTC
>.|TRBV15|once|TRBJ1-5
CATSRDLGMGQPQHF
TGTGCCACCAGCAGAGATTTGGGGATGGGTCAGCCCCAGCATTTT
>TRBD2|TRBV7-9|.|TRBJ2-3
CASSPKGLAGYTQYF
TGTGCCAGCAGCCCGAAGGGACTAGCGGGGTATACGCAGTATTTT
>TRBD2|TRBV27|.|TRBJ2-7
CASSPSSGEVVGEQYF
TGTGCCAGCAGTCCCTCTAGCGGGGAGGTGGTAGGAGAGCAGTACTTC
>.|TRBV6-4|.|TRBJ2-1
CASSDRGREQFF
TGTGCCAGCAGTGACAGGGGAAGGGAGCAGTTCTTC
>.|TRBV7-6|once|TRBJ2-1
CASSLERNEQFF
TGTGCCAGCAGCTTAGAGAGGAATGAGCAGTTCTTC
>.|TRBV19|.|TRBJ2-1
CASSIGGFGRQFF
TGTGCCAGTAGTATCGGGGGCTTTGGAAGGCAGTTCTTC
>TRBD1|TRBV10-3|.|TRBJ1-1
CAISAVAGGLTEAFF
TGTGCCATCAGTGCTGTCGCAGGGGGCCTCACTGAAGCTTTCTTT
>TRBD1|TRBV19|few|TRBJ2-1
CASSLGQKYNEQFF
TGTGCCAGTAGTTTGGGACAGAAATACAATGAGCAGTTCTTC
>.|TRBV27|.|TRBJ1-2
CASSFQAGSYGYTF
TGTGCCAGCAGTTTTCAGGCAGGAAGCTATGGCTACACCTTC
>TRBD1|TRBV10-1|once|TRBJ1-2
CASGSSCPGQVCGYTF
TGCGCCAGCGGGTCTTCGTGTCCGGGACAGGTATGTGGCTACACCTTC
>.|TRBV18|.|TRBJ2-3
CASSPSGYTDTQYF
TGTGCCAGCTCCCCAAGCGGTTACACAGATACGCAGTATTTT
>TRBD1|TRBV6-1|.|TRBJ1-5
CASRTGGGDQPQHF
TGTGCCAGCAGGACAGGGGGAGGGGACCAGCCCCAGCATTTT
>.|TRBV11-2|.|TRBJ2-1
CASSPGGDYNEQFF
TGTGCCAGCAGCCCGGGTGGGGACTACAATGAGCAGTTCTTC
>.|TRBV4-1|.|TRBJ2-1
CASSQLDMLSYNEQFF
TGCGCCAGCAGCCAGCTCGACATGCTCTCCTACAATGAGCAGTTCTTC